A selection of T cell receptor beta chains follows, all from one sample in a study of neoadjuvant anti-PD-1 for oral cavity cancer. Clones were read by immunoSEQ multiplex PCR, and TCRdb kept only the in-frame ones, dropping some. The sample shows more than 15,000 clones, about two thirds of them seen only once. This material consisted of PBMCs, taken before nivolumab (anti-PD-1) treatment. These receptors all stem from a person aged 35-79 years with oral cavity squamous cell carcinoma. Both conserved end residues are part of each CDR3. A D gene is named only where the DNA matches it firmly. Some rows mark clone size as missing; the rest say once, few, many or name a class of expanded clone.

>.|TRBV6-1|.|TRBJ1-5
TGTGCCAGCAGTGAAAGGGAAGGAGGGTACAATCAGCCCCAGCATTTT
CASSEREGGYNQPQHF
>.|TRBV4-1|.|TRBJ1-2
TGCGCCAGCAGCCTCCAGATGCAGGTCGAAAATGGCTACACCTTC
CASSLQMQVENGYTF
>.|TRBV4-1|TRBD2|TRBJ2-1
TGCGCCAGCAGCCAAGGGTTTGCTAGCGGGAGATCTGGGAATGAGCAGTTCTTC
CASSQGFASGRSGNEQFF
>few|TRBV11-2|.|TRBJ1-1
TGTGCCAGCAGTCCCGCGACGGAAACTGAAGCTTTCTTT
CASSPATETEAFF
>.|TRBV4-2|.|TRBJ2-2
TGTGCCAGCAGCCAAGAGAGATCGGGTGACAGACGTATCGGGGAGCTGTTTTTT
CASSQERSGDRRIGELFF
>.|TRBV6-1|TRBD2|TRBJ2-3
TGTGCCAGCAGTGTTGAGCGGGGAAGGCAAGATACGCAGTATTTT
CASSVERGRQDTQYF
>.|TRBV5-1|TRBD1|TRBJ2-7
TGCGCCAGCAGCCTACAGGGGGGCTACGAGCAGTACTTC
CASSLQGGYEQYF
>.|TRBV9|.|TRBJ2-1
TGTGCCAGCAGCGTAGCCGGCGGTGGGTACAATGAGCAGTTCTTC
CASSVAGGGYNEQFF
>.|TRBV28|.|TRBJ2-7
TGTGCCAGCAGTACCGGGCCCTACGAGCAGTACTTC
CASSTGPYEQYF
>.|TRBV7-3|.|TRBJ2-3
TGTGCCAGCAGCCATATAGGAGGACGCACAGATACGCAGTATTTT
CASSHIGGRTDTQYF
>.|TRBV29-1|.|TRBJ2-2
TGCAGCGCCGGGACGGCTGGGGAGCTGTTTTTT
CSAGTAGELFF
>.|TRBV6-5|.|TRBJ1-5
TGTGCCAGCAGTTACGGTCCTCGAGGACCCCAGCATTTT
CASSYGPRGPQHF
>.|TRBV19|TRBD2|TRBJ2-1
TGTGCCAGTAGTCCTGGCCTAGCGGGCGCAGCTAGCTCCTACAATGAGCAGTTCTTC
CASSPGLAGAASSYNEQFF
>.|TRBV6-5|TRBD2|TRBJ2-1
TGTGCCAGCAGACCGCTAGCGGGCGGATCCAATGAGCAGTTCTTC
CASRPLAGGSNEQFF
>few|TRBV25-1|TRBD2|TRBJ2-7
TGTGCCAGCAGGACGGCTAGCGGGAACTCCTACGAGCAGTACTTC
CASRTASGNSYEQYF
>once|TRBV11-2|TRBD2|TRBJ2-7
TGTGCCAGCAGCCCCCTTTACCGGACTAGCGGGAGATCTTACGAGCAGTACTTC
CASSPLYRTSGRSYEQYF
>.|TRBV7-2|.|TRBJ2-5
TGTGCCAGCAGCTTAACCTACGCGGAGACCCAGTACTTC
CASSLTYAETQYF
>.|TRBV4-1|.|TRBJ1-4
TGCGCCAGCAGGCTTTTAGGGGGTGAAAAACTGTTTTTT
CASRLLGGEKLFF
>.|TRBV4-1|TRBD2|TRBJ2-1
TGCGCCAGCAGCCAAGCTGCTAGCGGAGCGTACAATGAGCAGTTCTTC
CASSQAASGAYNEQFF
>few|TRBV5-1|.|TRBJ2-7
TGCGCCAGCAGCTTGCGGGTAGGGGGGTACGAGCAGTACTTC
CASSLRVGGYEQYF
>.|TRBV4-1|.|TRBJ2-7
TGCGCCAGCAGCCAAGGGACGGGGGGCACTTACGAGCAGTACTTC
CASSQGTGGTYEQYF
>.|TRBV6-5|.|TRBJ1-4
TGTGCCAGCAGTAAACCCGGCCATGAAAAACTGTTTTTT
CASSKPGHEKLFF
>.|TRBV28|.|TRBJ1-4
TGTGCCAGCAGTTTCTCAGGGTTCTCTCGATATGAAAAACTGTTTTTT
CASSFSGFSRYEKLFF
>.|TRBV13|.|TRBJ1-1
TGTGCCAGCAGCTTACGGCGAAACACTGAAGCTTTCTTT
CASSLRRNTEAFF
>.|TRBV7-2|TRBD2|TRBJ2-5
TGTGCCAGCAGCTCCGCTAGCGGGAGGGAGACCCAGTACTTC
CASSSASGRETQYF
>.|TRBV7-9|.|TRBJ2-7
TGTGCCAGCAGCTTAGCGCGGGGTTTCGGTGGCGAGCAGTACTTC
CASSLARGFGGEQYF
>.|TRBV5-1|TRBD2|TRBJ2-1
TGCGCCAGCAGTAGGGCGGGCGGGGGAGATGAGCAGTTCTTC
CASSRAGGGDEQFF
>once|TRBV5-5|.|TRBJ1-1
TGTGCCAGCAGCTTGCAGGGGTCTGTTGAAGCTTTCTTT
CASSLQGSVEAFF
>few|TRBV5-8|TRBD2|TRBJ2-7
TGTGCCAGCAGACGGACTAGCGGACCCTACGAGCAGTACTTC
CASRRTSGPYEQYF
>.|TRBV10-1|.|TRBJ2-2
TGCGCCAGCAGTGCCACCGGGGCTAGCTCCGGGGAGCTGTTTTTT
CASSATGASSGELFF
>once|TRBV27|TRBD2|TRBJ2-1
TGTGCCAGCAGTTCTCGGGGCGGGAGGGCCGGTTACAATGAGCAGTTCTTC
CASSSRGGRAGYNEQFF
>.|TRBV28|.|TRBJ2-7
TGTGCCAGCAGTTTCCCTGCGTGGAGCGGGTCCTACGAGCAGTACTTC
CASSFPAWSGSYEQYF
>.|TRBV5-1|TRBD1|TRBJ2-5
TGCGCCAGCAGCTACCGGGACAGGGGAACGACCCAGTACTTC
CASSYRDRGTTQYF
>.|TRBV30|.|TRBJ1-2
TGTGCCTGGAGATCTTACAGGGTTGGCTACACCTTC
CAWRSYRVGYTF
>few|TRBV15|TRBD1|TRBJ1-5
TGTGCCACCAGCAGAGACACAGGGGTCAATCAGCCCCAGCATTTT
CATSRDTGVNQPQHF
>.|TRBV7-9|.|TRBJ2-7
TGTGCCAGCAGCCCCGATAGTGTGCAGTACTTC
CASSPDSVQYF
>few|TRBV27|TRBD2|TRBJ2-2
TGTGCCAGCAGACTCATAGCTAGCGGCCTCACCGGGGAGCTGTTTTTT
CASRLIASGLTGELFF
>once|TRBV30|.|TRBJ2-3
TGTGCCTGGAGCGCCTTGACAGATACGCAGTATTTT
CAWSALTDTQYF
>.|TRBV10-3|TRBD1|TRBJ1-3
TGTGCCATCAGTGAGGGGGACAGGTCCTCTGGAAACACCATATATTTT
CAISEGDRSSGNTIYF
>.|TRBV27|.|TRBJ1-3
TGTGCCAGCTCCCCGAGGCAGGGCGTCTCTGGAAACACCATATATTTT
CASSPRQGVSGNTIYF
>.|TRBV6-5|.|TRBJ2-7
TGTGCCAGCAGTTACTCTGTTAGTCCAGTATTCAACGAGCAGTACTTC
CASSYSVSPVFNEQYF
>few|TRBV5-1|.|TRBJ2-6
TGCGCCAGCAGAGAGGCGGATGGGGCCAACGTCCTGACTTTC
CASREADGANVLTF
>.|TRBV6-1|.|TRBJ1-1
TGTGCCAGCAAGGTGGGGGTGAACACTGAAGCTTTCTTT
CASKVGVNTEAFF
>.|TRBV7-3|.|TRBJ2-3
TGTGCCAGCAGCTTTAGCGGACCGCCCACAGATACGCAGTATTTT
CASSFSGPPTDTQYF
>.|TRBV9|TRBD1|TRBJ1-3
TGTGCCAGCAGCCCGGACAGGGTCATAGACACCATATATTTT
CASSPDRVIDTIYF
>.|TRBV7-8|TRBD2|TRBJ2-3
TGTGCCAGCAGCTTAGGGACTAGCGGGAGAGATACGCAGTATTTT
CASSLGTSGRDTQYF